These T cell receptor beta chains were read from a single sample in a study of blood T cell repertoires in COVID-19. This table comes from immunoSEQ multiplex PCR, and its TCRdb copy is limited to in-frame clones, with some not included. This sample has about 300,000 clones; 87% occur once, and the top ten carry around 6%. The specimen was PBMCs or T cells enriched from blood (not recorded which). The receptors stem from a young woman who had recovered from COVID-19. CDR3s include the opening cysteine and the closing phenylalanine or tryptophan. The D gene is left open where the match is weak. Where a row states a size, it is once, few, many or the class of an expanded clone; other rows omit it.

V gene	D gene	J gene	clone size	CDR3 DNA	CDR3 protein
TRBV29-1	NA	TRBJ1-2	NA	TGCAGCCTGGGGGAGGGACCGAACTATGGCTACACCTTC	CSLGEGPNYGYTF
TRBV5-6	NA	TRBJ1-5	NA	TGTGCCAGCAGCTTGAGACAGGTTCAGCCCCAGCATTTT	CASSLRQVQPQHF
TRBV19	TRBD1	TRBJ1-2	NA	TGTGCCAGTAGTATAGAGCCCGGGACAGGGAGTGGCTACACCTTC	CASSIEPGTGSGYTF
TRBV27	NA	TRBJ2-7	once	TGTGCCAGCAGTTTATCGTACAACTACGAGCAGTACTTC	CASSLSYNYEQYF
TRBV4-2	TRBD1	TRBJ1-1	few	TGTGCCAGCAGCCAAGACAGGGGGCCCACTGAAGCTTTCTTT	CASSQDRGPTEAFF
TRBV19	NA	TRBJ1-6	NA	TGTGCCAGTAGTATAGATCCGAGCGATTCACCCCTCCACTTT	CASSIDPSDSPLHF
TRBV9	TRBD2	TRBJ2-7	NA	TGTGCCAGCAGCGTAGGTAGCGGGCTTGGCGAGCAGTACTTC	CASSVGSGLGEQYF
TRBV19	TRBD1	TRBJ1-1	NA	TGTGCCAGTAGTTCCAGGGGGGACACTGAAGCTTTCTTT	CASSSRGDTEAFF
TRBV5-5	TRBD1	TRBJ1-1	NA	TGTGCCAGCAGCACGATGACAGGGATGAACACTGAAGCTTTCTTT	CASSTMTGMNTEAFF
TRBV14	TRBD1	TRBJ1-2	NA	TGTGCCAGCAGTTCCAAGGGTGGACAGGGAAACTATGGCTACACCTTC	CASSSKGGQGNYGYTF
TRBV7-3	NA	TRBJ2-3	NA	TGTGCCAGCAGCCCCCAAACAGGGCTCGATACGCAGTATTTT	CASSPQTGLDTQYF
TRBV11-2	NA	TRBJ1-5	NA	TGTGCCAGCAGCTTAGTACTTCGGGGGCCCCAGCATTTT	CASSLVLRGPQHF
TRBV7-7	TRBD2	TRBJ2-1	NA	TGTGCTAGCAGCTCCGGGACTAGCGGGTACAATGAGCAGTTCTTC	CASSSGTSGYNEQFF
TRBV6-2/TRBV6-3	TRBD1	TRBJ1-1	NA	TGTGCCAGCAGTACTCTAGGGGGCGCGAACACTGAAGCTTTCTTT	CASSTLGGANTEAFF
TRBV3-1/TRBV3-2	TRBD2	TRBJ2-1	NA	TGTGCCAGCAGCCAACGGGGTAGCGGGGGGGTTTCCGAGCAGTTCTTC	CASSQRGSGGVSEQFF
TRBV30	TRBD2	TRBJ2-3	NA	TGTGCCTGGAGTGCCCTCCAGCGGGGGACAGATACGCAGTATTTT	CAWSALQRGTDTQYF
TRBV7-9	NA	TRBJ1-1	NA	TGTGCCAGCAGCCCATGGGGGGAGCAGGACACTGAAGCTTTCTTT	CASSPWGEQDTEAFF
TRBV30	TRBD1	TRBJ1-1	once	TGTGCCTGGAGAGTGCCGGGACAGGGGCTTTTGGGCACTGAAGCTTTCTTT	CAWRVPGQGLLGTEAFF
TRBV29-1	NA	TRBJ2-3	NA	TGCAGCGTTCGGGTTCAGTGGAGCACAGATACGCAGTATTTT	CSVRVQWSTDTQYF
TRBV30	NA	TRBJ2-5	NA	TGTGCCTGGAGTCCCCAGATTCAAGAGACCCAGTACTTC	CAWSPQIQETQYF
TRBV7-3	TRBD2	TRBJ2-7	NA	TGTGCCAGCAGCCCTCTACAGCGGGGGACCTCCTACGAGCAGTACTTC	CASSPLQRGTSYEQYF
TRBV6-5	NA	TRBJ1-5	NA	TGTGCCAGCAGTTCGGACAAAGGCCAGCCCCAGCATTTT	CASSSDKGQPQHF
TRBV11-2	TRBD1	TRBJ1-5	NA	TGTGCCAGCAGCTTAGATTTGAGGCAGGGGGATCAGCCCCAGCATTTT	CASSLDLRQGDQPQHF
TRBV9	NA	TRBJ1-4	NA	TGTGCCAGCAGCCCCCGTCCAGGGGTAGGAGAAAAACTGTTTTTT	CASSPRPGVGEKLFF